Listed below are T cell receptor beta chains from one sample, sequenced in a study of blood T cell repertoires in COVID-19. The assay was immunoSEQ multiplex PCR, and TCRdb's table has in-frame clones only and misses some. The sample consists of over 110,000 clones, about 87% of them appearing once. Sequencing input: peripheral blood. The receptors derive from a human donor in a cohort sampled during active COVID-19. The CDR3 runs from the conserved cysteine through the conserved F or W.

>TRBJ2-7|14|TRBV29-1
CSAGTGGQSYEQYF
>TRBJ2-3|16|TRBV5-4
CASSLGTSGVTDTQYF
>TRBJ1-1|14|TRBV9
CASSDGTGNTEAFF
>TRBJ1-1|15|TRBV6-5
CASSYNRGGFAEAFF
>TRBJ1-2|15|TRBV9
CASSARVDNNYGYTF
>TRBJ2-7|13|TRBV18
CASSRAHSYEQYF
>TRBJ1-2|13|TRBV12-5
CASGLVRGYGYTF
>TRBJ2-1|15|TRBV7-9
CASSLGVGRRDEQFF
>TRBJ2-1|15|TRBV27
CASSLGLAGVNEQFF
>TRBJ2-5|15|TRBV11-3
CASSSGQRDLETQYF
>TRBJ1-1|10|TRBV29-1
CSGRNTEAFF
>TRBJ1-2|13|TRBV4-2
CASSQGTDYGYTF
>TRBJ1-3|15|TRBV19
CASSIGLRVGNTIYF
>TRBJ1-5|14|TRBV6-1
CASSESGFNQPQHF
>TRBJ2-2|17|TRBV4-1
CASSQERAVTNTGELFF
>TRBJ1-5|16|TRBV18
CASSPDRGQGNQPQHF
>TRBJ2-4|18|TRBV21-1
CASSAQTSGRGAKNIQYF
>TRBJ2-1|15|TRBV7-3
CASSVGQGAYNEQFF
>TRBJ2-2|14|TRBV10-3
CASAGTGNTGELFF
>TRBJ1-2|13|TRBV12-3/TRBV12-4
CASSLGDRVGYTF
>TRBJ1-1|12|TRBV2
CASSVQNTEAFF
>TRBJ1-1|14|TRBV7-9
CASSLVRMNTEAFF
>TRBJ1-1|13|TRBV19
CASSLPGSTEAFF
>TRBJ1-6|16|TRBV5-4
CASSLNPSSYNSPLHF
>TRBJ1-5|15|TRBV7-2
CASSLSTGTGQPQHF
>TRBJ1-1|13|TRBV12-3/TRBV12-4
CASSQSRGTEAFF
>TRBJ1-2|13|TRBV19
CASKIQGTYGYTF
>TRBJ1-2|9|TRBV5-1
CASSSGYTF
>TRBJ1-6|14|TRBV3-1/TRBV3-2
CASSPGTGYSPLHF
>TRBJ1-5|16|TRBV24-1
CATIGTRQGEDQPQHF
>TRBJ1-5|15|TRBV7-2
CASSLGGQGARSQHF
>TRBJ2-3|14|TRBV30
CAWSVGGRTDTQYF
>TRBJ2-7|15|TRBV6-5
CASSYSTRLSYEQYF
>TRBJ2-3|19|TRBV6-2/TRBV6-3
CASSYSTSRSGWSTDTQYF
>TRBJ2-1|12|TRBV12-3/TRBV12-4
CASSPGGLEQFF
>TRBJ2-2|19|TRBV27
CASSRKQASLSLGTGELFF
>TRBJ1-2|14|TRBV4-1
CASSQSSGTADYTF
>TRBJ1-5|13|TRBV10-3
CAISAGINQPQHF
>TRBJ2-7|16|TRBV4-1
CASSPGGTGALYEQYF
>TRBJ2-7|15|TRBV4-1
CASSPSGTGDYEQYF
>TRBJ2-3|15|TRBV7-2
CASSFRGQNTDTQYF
>TRBJ1-2|12|TRBV18
CASSERGGGYTF
>TRBJ2-7|15|TRBV7-9
CASSSSGGLGYEQYF
>TRBJ2-1|11|TRBV12-3/TRBV12-4
CASSFGRERFF
>TRBJ2-4|15|TRBV6-5
CASSYRQGAKNIQYF
>TRBJ2-1|15|TRBV7-9
CASSLEAPGYNEQFF
>TRBJ2-3|12|TRBV11-2
CASSLGTGRVYF
>TRBJ1-2|13|TRBV4-3
CASSRQGNGGYTF
>TRBJ1-6|18|TRBV27
CASSSSQTGSRGNSPLHF
>TRBJ2-7|15|TRBV19
CASSTSGQGGYEQYF
>TRBJ2-1|16|TRBV15
CATSGNPGLAEGEQFF